This T cell receptor (beta chain) was captured by sequencing in a study of cytotoxic CD8 clonotypes in ibrutinib-treated CLL. The wider study: After a median of 68 months, some 14 patients stayed remitted and some 12 progressed; responses had been partial in around 25 and complete in 2.

Measured with immunoSEQ multiplex PCR; TCRdb has only the in-frame clones, and not every one. This table has some 92,000 clones, around 77% appearing once. This clone turned up a few times. Its antigen is not known. Study findings and constraints: Circulating CD8+ T-cell counts were tracked by baseline clonality, which exceeded that of age-matched healthy donors. On treatment, the uncommon public clonotypes contracted or remained stable.

The V gene lost 2 bases and the J gene lost 0 bases, with 8 bases spanning the gap. This CDR3 is built from 15 residues. In germline, CDR1 is GTSNPN, CDR2 SVGIG (reference sequence). The specimen comprised PBMCs, sampled after 24 months of ibrutinib treatment. V is TRBV30 and J is TRBJ2-6; D is uncertain. The receptor was derived from a human donor with chronic lymphocytic leukemia. The CDR3 loop reads CAWSPEPSGANVLTF. The DNA of the CDR3 is TGTGCCTGGAGTCCCGAGCCCTCTGGGGCCAACGTCCTGACTTTC. The full variable domain, its missing parts supplied by reference TRBV30 and TRBJ2-6, is SQTIHQWPATLVQPVGSPLSLECTVEGTSNPNLYWYRQAAGRGLQLLFYSVGIGQISSEVPQNLSASRPQDRQFILSSKKLLLSDSGFYLCAWSPEPSGANVLTFGAGSRLTVL.